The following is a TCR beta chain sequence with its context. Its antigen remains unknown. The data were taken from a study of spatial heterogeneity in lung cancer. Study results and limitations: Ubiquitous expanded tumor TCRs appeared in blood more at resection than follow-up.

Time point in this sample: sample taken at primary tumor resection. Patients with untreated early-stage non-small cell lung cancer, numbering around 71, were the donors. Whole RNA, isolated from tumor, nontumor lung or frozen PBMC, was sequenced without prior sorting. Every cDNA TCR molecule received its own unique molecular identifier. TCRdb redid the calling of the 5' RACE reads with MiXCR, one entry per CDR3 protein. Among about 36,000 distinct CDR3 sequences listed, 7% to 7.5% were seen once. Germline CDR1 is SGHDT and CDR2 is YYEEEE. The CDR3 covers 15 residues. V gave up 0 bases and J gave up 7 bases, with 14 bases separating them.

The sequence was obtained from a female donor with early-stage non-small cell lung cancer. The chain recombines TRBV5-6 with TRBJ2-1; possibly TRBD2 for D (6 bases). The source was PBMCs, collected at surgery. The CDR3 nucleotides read TGTGCCAGCAGCTTGGGTCGGGAGTCAGGAAATGAGCAGTTCTTC. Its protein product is CASSLGRESGNEQFF.